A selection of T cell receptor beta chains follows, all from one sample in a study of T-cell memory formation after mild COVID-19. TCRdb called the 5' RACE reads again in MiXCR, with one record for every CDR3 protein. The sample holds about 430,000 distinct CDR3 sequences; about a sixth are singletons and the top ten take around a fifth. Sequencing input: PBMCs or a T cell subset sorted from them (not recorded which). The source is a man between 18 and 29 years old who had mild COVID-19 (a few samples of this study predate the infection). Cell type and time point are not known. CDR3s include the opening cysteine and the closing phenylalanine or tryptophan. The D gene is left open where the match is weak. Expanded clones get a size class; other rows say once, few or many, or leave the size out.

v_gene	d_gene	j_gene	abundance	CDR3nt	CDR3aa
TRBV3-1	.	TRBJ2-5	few	TGTGCCAGCAGCCCTCATCCCATTAAGTGGCAAGAGACCCAGTACTTC	CASSPHPIKWQETQYF
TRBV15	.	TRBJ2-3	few	TGTGCCACCAGCACCCTCGCGCGAGGGCGAACAGATACGCAGTATTTT	CATSTLARGRTDTQYF
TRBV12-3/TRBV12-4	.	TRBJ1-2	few	TGTGCCAGCAGTAAAAATCAGGGTTGGGGTAACTATGGCTACACCTTC	CASSKNQGWGNYGYTF
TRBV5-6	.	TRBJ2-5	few	TGTGCCAGCAACCCGTTCCGGGGTGAAGAGACCCAGTACTTC	CASNPFRGEETQYF
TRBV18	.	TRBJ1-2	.	TGTGCCAGCTCACCGTATTCAGGGGACGGCTACACCTTC	CASSPYSGDGYTF
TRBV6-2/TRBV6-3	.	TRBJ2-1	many	TGTGCCAGCAGCGAACAGGCCTCCTACAATGAGCAGTTCTTC	CASSEQASYNEQFF
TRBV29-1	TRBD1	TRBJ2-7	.	TGCAGCGTTGAAGGGACAGGGGGGAAAAGCTCCTACGAGCAGTACTTC	CSVEGTGGKSSYEQYF
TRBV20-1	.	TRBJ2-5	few	TGCAGTGCTAGAGATACGGGCAGGGGCAAGACCCAGTACTTC	CSARDTGRGKTQYF
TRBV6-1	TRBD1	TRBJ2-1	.	TGTGCCAGCAGTAAGTACAGGGGGCGCATCGATGAGCAGTTCTTC	CASSKYRGRIDEQFF
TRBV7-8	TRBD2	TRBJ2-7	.	TGTGCCAGCAGCAGGCGGGGGGGTCCGGGCGAGCAGTACTTC	CASSRRGGPGEQYF
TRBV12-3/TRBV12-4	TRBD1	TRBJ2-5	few	TGTGCCAGCAGTCGACAGGGGGCTCAAGAGACCCAGTACTTC	CASSRQGAQETQYF
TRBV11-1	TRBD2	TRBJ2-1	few	TGTGCCAGCAGCCAACGGGGGGGGTCCTACAATGAGCAGTTCTTC	CASSQRGGSYNEQFF
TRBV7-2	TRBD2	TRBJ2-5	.	TGTGCCAGCAGCCCCCCGCGGGGGGGTATGGAGACCCAGTACTTC	CASSPPRGGMETQYF
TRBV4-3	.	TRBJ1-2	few	TGCGCCAGCAGTCCCCCACAGGCGGAGAACTATGGCTACACCTTC	CASSPPQAENYGYTF
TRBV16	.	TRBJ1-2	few	TGTGCCAGCAGCCAATCTTACGCCGGCTATGGCTACACCTTC	CASSQSYAGYGYTF
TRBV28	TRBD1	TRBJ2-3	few	TGTGCCAGCAGTTCGGGACAGCACACAGATACGCAGTATTTT	CASSSGQHTDTQYF
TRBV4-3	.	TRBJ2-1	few	TGCGCCAGCAGCCAAGACCCAGGGGTCGACAATGAGCAGTTCTTC	CASSQDPGVDNEQFF
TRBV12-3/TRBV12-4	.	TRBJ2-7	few	TGTGCCAGCAGACTACGGGGGTACGAGCAGTACTTC	CASRLRGYEQYF
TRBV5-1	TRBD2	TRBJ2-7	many	TGCGCCAGCAGCGTCACTTCTAGCGGGGGGGGCTACGAGCAGTACTTC	CASSVTSSGGGYEQYF
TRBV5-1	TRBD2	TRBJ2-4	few	TGCGCCAGCAGCTTGGCCTTAGCGGGGGGAGCCAAAAACATTCAGTACTTC	CASSLALAGGAKNIQYF
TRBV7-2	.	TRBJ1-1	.	TGTGCCAGCAGTATTAAGGTGGGGAACACTGAAGCTTTCTTT	CASSIKVGNTEAFF
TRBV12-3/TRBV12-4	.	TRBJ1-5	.	TGTGCCAGCAGTTTTCGGTATAGCAATCAGCCCCAGCATTTT	CASSFRYSNQPQHF
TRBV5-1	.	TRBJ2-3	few	TGCGCCAGCAGCTCGATGATCGGCACAGATACGCAGTATTTT	CASSSMIGTDTQYF
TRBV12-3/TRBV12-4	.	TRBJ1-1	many	TGTGCCATCCAGACGACAGCGAACACTGAAGCTTTCTTT	CAIQTTANTEAFF
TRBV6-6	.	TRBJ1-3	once	TGTGCCAGCATTCGCGGCCACTCTGGAAACACCATATATTTT	CASIRGHSGNTIYF
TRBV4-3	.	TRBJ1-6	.	TGCGCCAGCAGCCAAGGAGGACACGCGAATTCACCCCTCCACTTT	CASSQGGHANSPLHF